The next 11 T cell receptor beta chains were all read from a single sample in a study of T-cell reconstitution after alpha-beta-depleted transplantation in children (TCRdb year 2016). This specimen's treatment or condition label, interpreted: allogeneic hematopoietic cell transplantation with graft depleted of TCRalphabeta T cells and CD19 B cells. Library prep was done by PCR. Data came from an Illumina HiSeq 2500. TCR libraries were prepared with molecular barcoding, using unique molecular identifiers to normalize TCRbeta repertoire quantification. In TCRdb, the public reads were trimmed at Q25 with fastp and aligned with MiXCR, with productive beta chains retained. Each CDR3 protein appears once, grouped with its most common genes and DNA. The sample records more than 15,000 distinct CDR3 sequences, roughly 5.3% of which are singletons. The leading ten clones occupy 6.9% of the sample. This material consisted of PBMCs, taken before TCRalphabeta/CD19-depleted stem cell transplant. These receptors all stem from a boy between 10 and 17 years old with acute lymphoblastic leukemia, due to receive a stem cell transplant.

By sample share, this clonotype is medium-sized. This chain uses TRBV20-1 with TRBJ2-5, with D possibly matching TRBD1 (7 bases). V gave up 5 bases and J gave up 0 bases, with 22 bases separating them. The CDR3 extends over 17 amino acids. Germline V lookup: CDR1 DFQATT, CDR2 SNEGSKA (reference sequence). CDR3 coding DNA: TGCAGTGCTTCAGGGGGGCCCGGGACAAAACACCAAGAGACCCAGTACTTC. Protein product: CSASGGPGTKHQETQYF.

In this sample, this clonotype turned up many times. This chain links TRBV15 with TRBJ1-3; the D is unclear. Looked up from germline, CDR1 is LNHNV and CDR2 is YYDKDF (reference sequence). Trimming removed 3 bases from V and 0 bases from J, with 12 bases in between. This CDR3 contains 16 residues. CDR3 sequence: CATSRETVTSGNTIYF. The CDR3 DNA sequence: TGTGCCACCAGCAGGGAGACGGTAACCTCTGGAAACACCATATATTTT.

In its sample, this clonotype was seen many times. The rearrangement joins TRBV7-2 to TRBJ2-1; D is unclear. This CDR3 comprises 16 residues. Between the trimmed V and J ends, which lost 5 bases and 1 base, there was a span of 15 bases. Germline CDR1 and CDR2: SGHTA and FQGNSA. The DNA of the CDR3 is TGTGCCAGCAGCCGTCAGTCGGTGGGGTCCTACAATGAGCAGTTCTTC. Its protein is CASSRQSVGSYNEQFF.

Ten or more counts support this clonotype. This sequence joins TRBV5-1 and TRBJ1-4; TRBD1 is a possible D gene (5 bases). This CDR3 region has 15 residues. From germline, CDR1 is SGHRS and CDR2 YFSETQ. V gave up 4 bases and J gave up 2 bases, with 12 bases separating them. The CDR3 bases are TGCGCCAGCAGCCCGGAGGGGTTGACTAATGAAAAACTGTTTTTT. Amino acid sequence: CASSPEGLTNEKLFF.

This clonotype was recorded at least ten times. This chain links TRBV9 with TRBJ1-6; TRBD1 is a possible D gene (6 bases). The germline V and J ends were trimmed by 3 bases and 6 bases, with 16 bases remaining between them. CDR1 SGDLS and CDR2 YYNGEE come from the germline V gene. The CDR3 totals 16 residues. The CDR3 nucleotides are TGTGCCAGCAGCGAAGGAGGGGGAGGGGTTAATTCACCCCTCCACTTT. Translated, it gives CASSEGGGGVNSPLHF.

This clonotype occurred many times. The chain recombines TRBV6-5 with TRBJ2-1; TRBD2 might be the D (6 bases). The CDR3 sequence is 15 residues long. Germline values: CDR1 MNHEY, CDR2 SVGAGI. The V and J ends lost 2 bases and 8 bases respectively, with 16 bases between them. The CDR3 spells CASSYKTASVDEQFF. CDR3 in DNA: TGTGCCAGCAGTTACAAAACGGCTAGCGTGGATGAGCAGTTCTTC.

This clonotype was counted once. The chain combines TRBV3-1 with TRBJ2-3; possibly TRBD2 for D (6 bases). This CDR3 has 18 amino acids. Per the germline V gene, CDR1 is LGHDT and CDR2 is YNNKEL (reference sequence). The V end was cut by 11 bases, the J end by 5 bases, with 32 bases between. CDR3 loop: CASSHLPIGTSSGDTQYF. In nucleotides, the CDR3 is TGTGCCTCCAGCCACTTACCCATCGGGACTTCATCGGGAGATACGCAGTATTTT.

This clonotype was observed many times. This sequence joins TRBV5-1 and TRBJ2-5; D uncertain. Germline CDR1 is SGHRS and CDR2 is YFSETQ. The length of the CDR3 is 13 residues. Trimming cost V 3 bases and J 7 bases, with 13 bases left between them. CDR3 in DNA: TGCGCCAGCAGCTCGACCGGAGAAGGGACCCAGTACTTC. It encodes CASSSTGEGTQYF.

In its sample, this clonotype is medium-sized (0.01 to 0.1%). This chain joins TRBV18 and TRBJ2-7; D is ambiguous. Trimming stripped 3 bases from V and 2 bases from J, with 5 bases between. The germline CDR1 and CDR2 sequences are KGHSH and LQKENI. The CDR3 runs to 12 residues. CDR3 DNA sequence: TGTGCCAGCTCACCGAATACCTACGAGCAGTACTTC. Its protein product is CASSPNTYEQYF.

This clonotype was recorded many times. V and J are TRBV27 and TRBJ2-7, with 8 bases lining up with TRBD1. This CDR3 comprises 15 residues. CDR1 and CDR2 from the germline V gene are MNHEY and SMNVEV (reference sequence). V lost 2 bases, J lost 4 bases, and 7 bases stayed unmatched. This CDR3 reads CASSLQAGGSYEQYF. The DNA of the CDR3 is TGTGCCAGCAGTTTACAGGCAGGGGGCTCTTACGAGCAGTACTTC.

This clonotype was detected ten times or more. The chain joins TRBV7-9 to TRBJ2-7; D remains ambiguous. Germline values: CDR1 SEHNR, CDR2 FQNEAQ (reference sequence). Trimming stripped 4 bases from V and 2 bases from J, with 12 bases between. CDR3 length: 14 amino acids. CDR3: CASSWINSPYEQYF. The CDR3 DNA sequence: TGTGCCAGCAGCTGGATAAACAGTCCCTACGAGCAGTACTTC. The variable domain in full, with the rest retrieved from reference TRBV7-9 and TRBJ2-7, is DTGVSQNPRHKITKRGQNVTFRCDPISEHNRLYWYRQTLGQGPEFLTYFQNEAQLEKSRLLSDRFSAERPKGSFSTLEIQRTEQGDSAMYLCASSWINSPYEQYFGPGTRLTVT.